One and the same sample provided the 26 T cell receptor beta chains below, sequenced in a study of immune evolution from preneoplasia to lung adenocarcinoma. Here immunoSEQ multiplex PCR was the method, and the copy in TCRdb shows in-frame clones only, minus some. Counted here are thousands of clones, about 82% occurring once; the ten biggest clones make up less than 15%. Sequencing was carried out using FFPE lung adenocarcinoma in situ tissue. The receptors derive from a person aged 60-79 years with lung adenocarcinoma.

This clone was seen more than once but under ten times. J is TRBJ1-6 and V is TRBV27, with D unclear. Trimming shortened V by 5 bases and J by 4 bases, and 9 bases separated the two germline ends. Looked up from germline, CDR1 is MNHEY and CDR2 is SMNVEV (reference sequence). This CDR3 is 14 amino acids long. CDR3 sequence: CASSPIDYNSPLHF. The CDR3 DNA sequence: TGTGCCAGCAGTCCGATAGATTATAATTCACCCCTCCACTTT.

The CDR3 DNA reads as TGTGCCAGCAGCTTGGACAGGTACGAGCAGTACTTC. Protein: CASSLDRYEQYF. The rearrangement joins TRBV5-6 to TRBJ2-7; D is perhaps TRBD1 (5 bases). Looked up from germline, CDR1 is SGHDT and CDR2 is YYEEEE. This CDR3 region has 12 residues. The germline V and J ends were trimmed by 0 bases and 4 bases, with 5 bases remaining between them.

The V call is TRBV14, the J call TRBJ2-3; D remains ambiguous. CDR1 is SGHDN and CDR2 is FVKESK in the germline V gene. The CDR3 runs 12 residues. The V and J ends lost 3 bases and 14 bases respectively, with 15 bases between them. This CDR3 is CASSHVGTTWYF. CDR3 DNA sequence: TGTGCCAGCAGCCACGTCGGTACTACTTGGTATTTT.

This chain joins TRBV25-1 and TRBJ1-1; D unclear. The CDR3 consists of 16 residues. Trimming pared 3 bases from V and 1 base from J, leaving 15 bases between. Germline V gene lookup returns CDR1 MGHDK and CDR2 SYGVNS. CDR3 coding DNA: TGTGCCAGCAGTGAGAACAGCCCACTCGGGAACACTGAAGCTTTCTTT. As protein: CASSENSPLGNTEAFF.

This clone came up once. The V and J genes are TRBV28 and TRBJ1-4; D may be TRBD1 (6 bases). There are 16 residues in the CDR3. Deletions cut 7 bases from V and 7 bases from J, with 22 bases between. The germline CDR1 and CDR2 sequences are MDHEN and SYDVKM. The CDR3 loop reads CASTTSGSGAGEKLFF. In DNA, the CDR3 is TGTGCCAGCACCACCTCTGGGTCGGGGGCGGGTGAAAAACTGTTTTTT.

The chain employs TRBV6-5 and TRBJ1-4; weak D call: TRBD1 (6 bases). The CDR3 is made up of 15 amino acids. From germline, CDR1 is MNHEY and CDR2 SVGAGI. Trimming left V 2 bases short and J 3 bases short, with 10 bases between. CDR3 sequence reads: CASSYTTGSNEKLFF. CDR3 in DNA: TGTGCCAGCAGTTACACAACAGGGTCTAATGAAAAACTGTTTTTT.

By sample fraction, this clone is large. The chain carries TRBV5-1 and TRBJ2-1; D call uncertain. The CDR3 consists of 15 residues. The germline V and J ends were trimmed by 5 bases and 0 bases, with 12 bases remaining between them. The germline gives CDR1 SGHRS, CDR2 YFSETQ. CDR3: CASSSQVSSYNEQFF. DNA for the CDR3: TGCGCCAGCAGTTCCCAGGTTAGCTCCTACAATGAGCAGTTCTTC.

The chain links TRBV11-1 to TRBJ2-5, with D perhaps being TRBD1 or TRBD2 (6 bases each). Per the germline V gene, CDR1 is SGHAT and CDR2 is FQDESV (reference sequence). Trimming took off 5 bases at V and 4 bases at J, with 23 bases between the two ends. The CDR3 is 17 residues long. The CDR3 sequence is CASSPGHQGGPRETQYF. The CDR3 DNA sequence: TGTGCCAGCAGCCCTGGACATCAAGGGGGGCCAAGAGAGACCCAGTACTTC.

This chain connects TRBV6-5 to TRBJ2-4; D perhaps matches TRBD1 (5 bases). Germline CDR1 MNHEY, CDR2 SVGAGI. This CDR3 region has 11 residues. V dropped 8 bases and J dropped 8 bases, with 10 bases sitting between them. The CDR3 loop reads CASGAQDIQYF. The CDR3, as DNA: TGTGCCAGCGGGGCTCAGGACATTCAGTACTTC.

This chain joins TRBV20-1 and TRBJ2-3; unclear D gene. There are 9 residues in the CDR3. Germline V gene lookup returns CDR1 DFQATT and CDR2 SNEGSKA (reference sequence). The CDR3 spells CGDADTQYF. The CDR3 DNA is TGCGGAGATGCTGATACGCAGTATTTT.

The rearrangement joins TRBV18 to TRBJ2-1, with D possibly matching TRBD2 (6 bases). V lost 6 bases and J 5 bases, leaving 14 bases between the germline ends. Germline V gene data show CDR1 as KGHSH and CDR2 as LQKENI. This CDR3 comprises 14 residues. The CDR3 coding sequence is TGTGCCAGCTCCCCGCTAGCGAATAACAATGAGCAGTTCTTC. Translated: CASSPLANNNEQFF.

The CDR3 nucleotides are TGCGCCAGCAGAAAAGAGAATAACTATGGCTACACCTTC. Its translation is CASRKENNYGYTF. The chain joins TRBV5-1 to TRBJ1-2; no firm D call. Per the germline V gene, CDR1 is SGHRS and CDR2 is YFSETQ. V lost 5 bases to trimming and J lost 1 base, with 9 bases between them. This CDR3 has 13 residues.

The V and J genes are TRBV18 and TRBJ2-1; the match to TRBD1 covers 9 bases. V shed 3 bases, J shed 4 bases, and the junction held 1 base outside the gene matches. CDR1 KGHSH and CDR2 LQKENI come from the germline V gene. This CDR3 comprises 14 residues. The CDR3 sequence: CASSPTGGYNEQFF. CDR3 DNA sequence: TGTGCCAGCTCACCGACAGGGGGGTACAATGAGCAGTTCTTC.

The chain has TRBV28 and TRBJ1-5; D perhaps matches TRBD1 (6 bases). V lost 3 bases and J lost 4, with 10 bases in between. Germline assignment: CDR1 MDHEN and CDR2 SYDVKM. This CDR3 is 14 amino acids long. CDR3 region: CASSFTGTNQPQHF. The CDR3 region has the DNA TGTGCCAGCAGTTTTACAGGGACTAATCAGCCCCAGCATTTT. The whole variable domain, filled in from reference TRBV28 and TRBJ1-5, reads DVKVTQSSRYLVKRTGEKVFLECVQDMDHENMFWYRQDPGLGLRLIYFSYDVKMKEKGDIPEGYSVSREKKERFSLILESASTNQTSMYLCASSFTGTNQPQHFGDGTRLSIL.

The chain has TRBV5-6 and TRBJ2-2; D gene uncertain. Trimming shortened V by 0 bases and J by 5 bases, and 11 bases separated the two germline ends. CDR1 is SGHDT, CDR2 YYEEEE, per germline. This CDR3 comprises 15 residues. The CDR3: CASSLVWGGTGELFF. The CDR3 DNA sequence: TGTGCCAGCAGCTTGGTATGGGGTGGGACCGGGGAGCTGTTTTTT.

V gene TRBV11-3 combines with J gene TRBJ1-5; 7 bases match TRBD1. The CDR3 covers 18 residues. The V segment lost 5 bases and the J segment 6 bases; nucleotides outside the gene matches: 19. Germline V gene data show CDR1 as SGHNT and CDR2 as YENEEA. In DNA, the CDR3 is TGTGCCAGCAGCCCCCGACAGGGTATAGCCCCTTGGTGTCAGCCCCAGCATTTT. The encoded protein is CASSPRQGIAPWCQPQHF.

The chain uses TRBV15 and TRBJ1-1, with D perhaps TRBD1 (6 bases). V was shortened by 2 bases and J by 3 bases, with 16 bases between the two germline ends. Germline CDR1 LNHNV, CDR2 YYDKDF (reference sequence). This CDR3 is built from 16 residues. DNA for the CDR3: TGTGCCACCAGCAGACCATCTACACGACAGGACACTGAAGCTTTCTTT. Protein product: CATSRPSTRQDTEAFF.

The V gene is TRBV7-9, the J gene TRBJ1-1; maybe TRBD1 (6 bases). Germline V gene data show CDR1 as SEHNR and CDR2 as FQNEAQ (reference sequence). CDR3 length: 14 residues. Trimming stripped 2 bases from V and 5 bases from J, with 12 bases between. CDR3 sequence: CASSLLGGGTEAFF. The CDR3 DNA follows: TGTGCCAGCAGCTTACTTGGGGGCGGGACTGAAGCTTTCTTT.

The chain joins TRBV6-5 to TRBJ1-3; D not resolved. V was clipped by 6 bases and J by 0 bases, with 9 bases between them. The CDR3 runs 14 residues. CDR1 is MNHEY and CDR2 is SVGAGI in the germline V gene. The CDR3 reads CASSPGFSGNTIYF. In nucleotides, the CDR3 is TGTGCCAGCAGCCCTGGTTTCTCTGGAAACACCATATATTTT.

The rearrangement uses TRBV6-1 and TRBJ1-1, with TRBD1 identical over 7 bases. The CDR3 totals 13 residues. Trimming at V came to 7 bases and at J to 6 bases, leaving 8 bases not matched to a gene. Germline V CDR1 and CDR2: MNHNS, SASEGT. The CDR3 DNA sequence: TGTGCCAGCATCATAGACAGGGTCGCTGAAGCTTTCTTT. This encodes CASIIDRVAEAFF.

This chain uses TRBV5-4 with TRBJ2-2, with D maybe TRBD1 (5 bases). CDR3 length equals 15 residues. From germline, CDR1 is SGHNT and CDR2 YYREEE (reference sequence). V was cut by 2 bases and J by 2 bases, with 10 bases left in between. The CDR3 sequence is CASSLSQGNTGELFF. The CDR3 DNA follows: TGTGCCAGCAGCTTAAGCCAGGGTAACACCGGGGAGCTGTTTTTT.

The sample holds one count of this clone. V gene TRBV30 combines with J gene TRBJ1-3; D unclear. The V end was cut by 3 bases, the J end by 1 base, with 4 bases between. This CDR3 region has 12 residues. CDR1 GTSNPN and CDR2 SVGIG come from the germline V gene (reference sequence). For the CDR3, the DNA is TGTGCCTGGAGCGCTTCTGGAAACACCATATATTTT. The encoded protein is CAWSASGNTIYF.

The genes are TRBV5-1 and TRBJ2-5; TRBD2 aligns across 7 bases. The junction had 6 bases not matched to a gene; V was cut back by 5 bases and J by 2 bases. CDR1 and CDR2 (germline): SGHRS, YFSETQ. The CDR3 is 14 residues long. The CDR3 DNA reads as TGCGCCAGCAGATCCAGCGGGGTTCAAGAGACCCAGTACTTC. It codes for CASRSSGVQETQYF.

CDR3 residues: CASSSQKGLMYQETQYF. CDR3 nucleotides: TGTGCCAGTAGTAGTCAAAAAGGTTTAATGTACCAAGAGACCCAGTACTTC. J is TRBJ2-5 and V is TRBV19; the D is unclear. There are 17 residues in the CDR3. V gave up 4 bases and J gave up 0 bases, with 18 bases separating them. Germline V gives CDR1 LNHDA, CDR2 SQIVND (reference sequence).

This chain uses TRBV30 with TRBJ1-1, with D perhaps matching TRBD1 (5 bases). Looked up from germline, CDR1 is GTSNPN and CDR2 is SVGIG (reference sequence). The CDR3 totals 13 residues. V was pared by 0 bases and J by 4 bases, with 9 bases between. The CDR3 here is CAWSVRRGTEAFF. CDR3 nucleotides: TGTGCCTGGAGTGTTCGGAGGGGCACTGAAGCTTTCTTT.

In DNA form, the CDR3 reads TGTGCCAGCAGCGTAAGGGGGGATGAGCAGCCCCAGCATTTT. Amino acids: CASSVRGDEQPQHF. This sequence joins TRBV9 and TRBJ1-5; D perhaps matches TRBD1 (6 bases). Germline CDR1 is SGDLS and CDR2 is YYNGEE. Trimming cost V 1 base and J 7 bases, with 12 bases left between them. This CDR3 spans 14 amino acids. Combining the CDR3 with reference TRBV9 and TRBJ1-5 gives the whole variable domain DSGVTQTPKHLITATGQRVTLRCSPRSGDLSVYWYQQSLDQGLQFLIQYYNGEERAKGNILERFSAQQFPDLHSELNLSSLELGDSALYFCASSVRGDEQPQHFGDGTRLSIL.